This TCR beta chain was sequenced in a study of blood T cell repertoires in COVID-19 (dated by TCRdb to between 2020 and 2021). For the study in its entirety: Samples from collaborators originated in the United States, Italy and Spain and spanned both the acute and convalescent phases of COVID-19. The dataset comprised deeply sampled blood TCRbeta repertoires from subjects exposed to, actively infected with, or recovered from COVID-19. The samples were drawn from two sources: the first 160 participants of the ongoing ImmuneRACE study, and approximately 1,300 subjects contributed by 6 global collaborators. Where available, HLA class I and class II types were obtained from metadata supplied by the sample provider rather than from assay-based typing. The repertoires were released in a freely available public database intended as a resource for research on the immune response to SARS-CoV-2. The sample metadata nearly always contained a de-identified subject ID, COVID-19 status, age in years and sex. The material from the prospective study consisted of cDNA or gDNA derived from T cells, B-cell-depleted T cells, or PBMCs. Broader findings and caveats from the paper: The quantity of clinical and demographic metadata differed by source and by participant and was supplied without curation.

The immunoSEQ Assay, a bias-controlled multiplex PCR, was used to amplify TCRbeta CDR3 regions from genomic DNA. The original pipeline was this. Nucleated cell counts per sample were estimated from amplification of reference gene primers within the assay. To quantify the absolute abundance of each unique TCRbeta CDR3 rearrangement, sequence reads were collapsed and filtered. Productive Simpson clonality was computed per sample as the square root of Simpson's diversity index over productive rearrangements. Held by TCRdb, this immuneACCESS table contains in-frame sequences only and omits some clones. Under half of the omission traces to an unresolved V gene where checked; the cause of the rest is unknown. Clone size and the V and J calls come from that table; the DNA yielded D and trimming. The sample table lists fewer than 250,000 clones, 85% to 90% of them with a count of one. The ten largest clones represent around 0.85% of the sample.

Comments on this clone: Its antigen specificity is not known. One base away there is no much larger clone; base qualities are not given.

The CDR3 starts with the cysteine, ends with the phenylalanine, and has 16 residues. This entry keeps only the CDR3 DNA: 48 bases, framed from base 1. The germline V gene provides CDR1 SNHLY and CDR2 FYNNEI. After removal of 4 bases from V and 3 bases from J, the junction retains 5 bases not matched to a gene. Participants in the prospective study were enrolled through a virtual design, were aged about 18 to 100 years, and lived in some 24 United States geographic areas. In the prospective study, participants were assigned to cohorts based on the clinical history participants reported in a screening survey and a study questionnaire. A participant counted as exposed if, within 2 weeks of entering the study, that participant had been in contact with someone who had a PCR-confirmed or clinician-diagnosed COVID-19 case. In the prospective study, whole blood, serum and a nasopharyngeal or oropharyngeal swab were collected from each participant by mobile phlebotomists. Participants in the prospective study had the option to provide additional blood draws and questionnaires over a roughly two-month period. Blood samples from the prospective study were shipped frozen or at room temperature prior to DNA extraction.

This clonotype originated in a man aged 50 or older who had been exposed to COVID-19. Sequences were obtained from PBMCs or T cells enriched from blood (not recorded which). The sequence links TRBV2 to TRBJ1-5; 11 bases in the middle match TRBD1. Here is the DNA: TGTGCCAGCAGTGCTTGGGACAGGGGGGACAATCAGCCCCAGCATTTT. Its translation reads: CASSAWDRGDNQPQHF.